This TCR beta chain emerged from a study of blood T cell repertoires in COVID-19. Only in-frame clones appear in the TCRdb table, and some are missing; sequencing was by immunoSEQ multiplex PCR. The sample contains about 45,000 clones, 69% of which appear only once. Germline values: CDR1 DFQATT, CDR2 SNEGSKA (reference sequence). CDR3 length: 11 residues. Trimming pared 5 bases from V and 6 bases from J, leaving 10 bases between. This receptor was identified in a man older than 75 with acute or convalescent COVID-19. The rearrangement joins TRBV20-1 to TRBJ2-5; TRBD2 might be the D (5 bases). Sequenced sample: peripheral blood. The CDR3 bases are TGCAGTGCTCCCGGCGGGCAGACCCAGTACTTC. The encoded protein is CSAPGGQTQYF.